This entry describes one TCR beta chain. This entry comes from a study of T cell changes during pregnancy in multiple sclerosis. Data came from immunoSEQ multiplex PCR; TCRdb stores just in-frame clones and leaves some out. The repertoire consists of tens of thousands of clones, with roughly 88% occurring once and the leading ten covering 4.5%. Trimming left V 6 bases short and J 6 bases short, with 17 bases between. The CDR3 covers 14 residues. Germline CDR1 MNHNS, CDR2 SASEGT. This clonotype was sampled from a female donor in good health, enrolled as a control in a pregnancy study. The V call is TRBV6-1, the J call TRBJ1-2; unclear D gene. Sequencing used peripheral blood, obtained in the second trimester of pregnancy. The CDR3 protein is CASSRDRTANGYTF. In nucleotides, the CDR3 is TGTGCCAGCAGCCGGGATCGGACGGCTAATGGCTACACCTTC.